The sequence of this TCR beta chain was determined in a study of radiotherapy plus CTLA-4 blockade in lung cancer. About the research overall: Disease control was achieved by around 33% of patients, and objective responses by about 17%.

Trimming at V came to 6 bases and at J to 2 bases, leaving 16 bases not matched to a gene. Germline V gene sequence: CDR1 SNHLY, CDR2 FYNNEI. This CDR3 has 19 residues. Generated by immunoSEQ multiplex PCR, the TCRdb table keeps only in-frame clones and is missing some. The sample includes about 95,000 clones, approximately 83% of them seen just once. The specimen was peripheral blood, collected from a patient treated with radiotherapy plus ipilimumab. This chain links TRBV2 with TRBJ2-4; 10 positions agree with TRBD1. The origin of this receptor is a human donor with non-small cell lung cancer who had stable disease on radiotherapy plus ipilimumab. CDR3 DNA sequence: TGTGCCAGCAGGACCGGGACAGGGGAGAACGGTAGTCCCAAAAACATTCAGTACTTC. Translation gives CASRTGTGENGSPKNIQYF.